The 32 T cell receptor beta chains reported below all come from one sample, sequenced in a study of blood T cell repertoires in COVID-19 (dated by TCRdb to the early 2020s). Library construction relied on the immunoSEQ multiplex PCR assay. Held by TCRdb, this immuneACCESS table contains in-frame sequences only and omits some clones. Under half of the omission traces to an unresolved V gene where checked; the cause of the rest is unknown. This sample is represented by around 72,000 clones; 82% of them were singletons. Of the sample, 18% falls within the top ten clones. Material for sequencing was peripheral blood. Every receptor here comes from a human donor in a cohort sampled during active COVID-19.

This rearrangement joins TRBV4-2 to TRBJ2-1; 7 bases fit TRBD2. The CDR3 sequence is 15 residues long. V lost 6 bases to trimming and J lost 0 bases; unmatched junction nucleotides: 5. Germline assignment: CDR1 LGHNA and CDR2 YNFKEQ. The CDR3 DNA is TGTGCCAGCAGGCGGGAGCGCAGCTCCTACAATGAGCAGTTCTTC. Translation gives CASRRERSSYNEQFF.

This clone has only a few counts. The rearrangement links TRBV7-9 to TRBJ1-1, with 7 bases aligning to TRBD1. The CDR3 covers 13 residues. Germline V CDR1 and CDR2: SEHNR, FQNEAQ (reference sequence). V shed 1 base, J shed 4 bases, and the junction held 0 bases outside the gene matches. This CDR3 is CASSLEGATEAFF. As DNA, the CDR3 is TGTGCCAGCAGCTTAGAGGGGGCCACTGAAGCTTTCTTT.

J is TRBJ1-2 and V is TRBV5-6; D remains ambiguous. CDR1 is SGHDT, CDR2 YYEEEE, per germline. Deletions cut 4 bases from V and 0 bases from J, with 13 bases between. This CDR3 has 15 amino acids. DNA of the CDR3: TGTGCCAGCAGCCCCGAGTCCTATGCTAACTATGGCTACACCTTC. Amino acid sequence: CASSPESYANYGYTF.

Concerning this clone itself: One end of the junction fails to match germline, which may point to a read error. This chain connects TRBV4-1 to TRBJ1-6; 7 bases line up with TRBD1. Germline V gene lookup returns CDR1 MGHRA and CDR2 YSYEKL. This CDR3 spans 12 amino acids. CDR3 nucleotide sequence: TGCGCCAGCAGCCACGGACCGGGACAGTGGTACTTT. Translating it yields CASSHGPGQWYF.

The chain has TRBV7-2 and TRBJ2-5, with TRBD2 as a possible D gene (6 bases). V lost 5 bases and J lost 5, with 18 bases in between. This CDR3 has 15 residues. Germline values: CDR1 SGHTA, CDR2 FQGNSA. In nucleotides, the CDR3 is TGTGCCAGCAGCGACATACGGGGGTCAAAGGAGACCCAGTACTTC. Amino acids: CASSDIRGSKETQYF. Looking up the rest from reference TRBV7-2 and TRBJ2-5 gives the full variable domain: GAGVSQSPSNKVTEKGKDVELRCDPISGHTALYWYRQSLGQGLEFLIYFQGNSAPDKSGLPSDRFSAERTGGSVSTLTIQRTQQEDSAVYLCASSDIRGSKETQYFGPGTRLLVL.

The V call is TRBV5-1, the J call TRBJ2-7, with a tentative D call TRBD1 (5 bases). The CDR3 length is 15 residues. With 4 bases removed from V and 4 bases from J, the gap between germline ends came to 18 bases. The germline gives CDR1 SGHRS, CDR2 YFSETQ. CDR3 DNA sequence: TGCGCCAGCAGCCCCTCTCAGGGCCCGTGGTACGAGCAGTACTTC. Its protein is CASSPSQGPWYEQYF.

This clone was seen once. The V gene is TRBV19, the J gene TRBJ2-7; TRBD1 matches 7 bases. Trimming took 3 bases from V and 3 from J; bases not matched to a gene: 17. This CDR3 has 18 residues. Germline V gene lookup returns CDR1 LNHDA and CDR2 SQIVND (reference sequence). CDR3 coding DNA: TGTGCCAGTAGTATTAGGAACGAGGCAGGGGGTACTTTCTACGAGCAGTACTTC. This encodes CASSIRNEAGGTFYEQYF.

The chain recombines TRBV7-8 with TRBJ1-2; D might be TRBD1 (6 bases). The CDR3 sequence is 15 residues long. Germline V CDR1 and CDR2: SGHVS, FQNEAQ. V lost 0 bases to trimming and J lost 2 bases, with 10 bases between them. The CDR3 sequence is CASSLAQDRNYGYTF. The CDR3 DNA sequence: TGTGCCAGCAGCTTAGCGCAGGACAGAAACTATGGCTACACCTTC. Supplemented by reference TRBV7-8 and TRBJ1-2, the full variable domain reads GAGVSQSPRYKVAKRGQDVALRCDPISGHVSLFWYQQALGQGPEFLTYFQNEAQLDKSGLPSDRFFAERPEGSVSTLKIQRTQQEDSAVYLCASSLAQDRNYGYTFGSGTRLTVV.

For the CDR3, the DNA is TGTGCCAGCACGGCGGCGGGCAATCAGCCCCAGCATTTT. Translated: CASTAAGNQPQHF. The chain links TRBV2 to TRBJ1-5, with D unresolved. Between the trimmed V and J ends, which lost 7 bases and 2 bases, there was a span of 9 bases. The CDR3 spans 13 residues. Germline V lookup: CDR1 SNHLY, CDR2 FYNNEI.

The rearrangement uses TRBV14 and TRBJ2-7; 11 bases line up with TRBD1. V trimming: 4 bases; J trimming: 6 bases; junction bases outside the gene matches: 5. The length of the CDR3 is 14 residues. Germline V gives CDR1 SGHDN, CDR2 FVKESK. The CDR3 DNA follows: TGTGCCAGCAGCCGAGGACAGGGGGCGGGCGAGCAGTACTTC. As protein: CASSRGQGAGEQYF.

In this sample, this clone turned up a few times. J is TRBJ1-1 and V is TRBV9; D is unresolved. The germline CDR1 and CDR2 sequences are SGDLS and YYNGEE. The CDR3 runs to 14 residues. With 0 bases removed from V and 2 bases from J, the gap between germline ends came to 8 bases. In DNA form, the CDR3 reads TGTGCCAGCAGCGTAGTGGACTTCAACACTGAAGCTTTCTTT. It translates to CASSVVDFNTEAFF. The full variable domain, completed using reference TRBV9 and TRBJ1-1, is DSGVTQTPKHLITATGQRVTLRCSPRSGDLSVYWYQQSLDQGLQFLIQYYNGEERAKGNILERFSAQQFPDLHSELNLSSLELGDSALYFCASSVVDFNTEAFFGQGTRLTVV.

This sequence joins TRBV15 and TRBJ2-1, with D perhaps matching TRBD2 (6 bases). The CDR3 is 16 amino acids. CDR1 is LNHNV and CDR2 is YYDKDF in the germline V gene (reference sequence). The germline V and J ends were trimmed by 0 bases and 1 base, with 10 bases remaining between them. The CDR3, as DNA: TGTGCCACCAGCAGAGATGCGGGAAGGTCCTACAATGAGCAGTTCTTC. It encodes CATSRDAGRSYNEQFF. Combining the CDR3 with reference TRBV15 and TRBJ2-1 gives the whole variable domain DAMVIQNPRYQVTQFGKPVTLSCSQTLNHNVMYWYQQKSSQAPKLLFHYYDKDFNNEADTPDNFQSRRPNTSFCFLDIRSPGLGDTAMYLCATSRDAGRSYNEQFFGPGTRLTVL.

The chain carries TRBV12-5 and TRBJ2-7; the match to TRBD2 covers 8 bases. Germline lookup yields CDR1 LGHNT and CDR2 FRNRAP. This CDR3 is 15 amino acids long. The junction had 12 bases not matched to a gene; V was cut back by 5 bases and J by 6 bases. The CDR3 nucleotides read TGTGCTAGTGGTATTAGCGGGGACCAAGATGGCGAGCAGTACTTC. It encodes CASGISGDQDGEQYF.

The rearrangement joins TRBV13 to TRBJ1-2; 7 positions match TRBD1. This CDR3 spans 14 amino acids. Germline CDR1 and CDR2: PRHDT and FYEKMQ (reference sequence). The V segment lost 0 bases and the J segment 3 bases; nucleotides outside the gene matches: 1. In nucleotides, the CDR3 is TGTGCCAGCAGCTTAGGAACAGGGGACTATGGCTACACCTTC. Its protein product is CASSLGTGDYGYTF.

The chain employs TRBV9 and TRBJ2-7; D gene ambiguous. Germline assignment: CDR1 SGDLS and CDR2 YYNGEE. The V gene lost 3 bases and the J gene lost 2 bases, with 3 bases spanning the gap. The CDR3 runs 11 residues. The CDR3 protein is CASSDTYEQYF. The DNA of the CDR3 is TGTGCCAGCAGCGATACCTACGAGCAGTACTTC.

The table lists this clone with a count of one. This sequence joins TRBV15 and TRBJ2-3, with D perhaps matching TRBD2 (5 bases). V gave up 8 bases and J gave up 4 bases, with 25 bases separating them. CDR1 LNHNV and CDR2 YYDKDF come from the germline V gene (reference sequence). There are 17 residues in the CDR3. The CDR3 DNA reads as TGTGCCACCTCTCGCTTCATAGGGCTAGCTCAAGCAGATACGCAGTATTTT. It codes for CATSRFIGLAQADTQYF.

The chain carries TRBV6-6 and TRBJ1-6; the D is unclear. The ends were cut back, 2 bases at V and 10 bases at J, with 12 bases in the middle. The CDR3 has 14 residues. Germline V gene data show CDR1 as MNHNY and CDR2 as SVGAGI (reference sequence). CDR3: CASSYILRRSPLHF. The CDR3 DNA reads TGTGCCAGCAGTTACATCCTTCGCCGGTCACCCCTCCACTTT.

The V call is TRBV7-2, the J call TRBJ1-2; no firm D call. CDR1 is SGHTA, CDR2 FQGNSA, per germline. The CDR3 runs 11 residues. The germline V and J ends were trimmed by 8 bases and 8 bases, with 12 bases remaining between them. The CDR3: CASARDGGYTF. The CDR3 nucleotides are TGTGCCAGCGCGAGGGATGGAGGCTACACCTTC. Filled out from reference TRBV7-2 and TRBJ1-2, the complete variable domain reads GAGVSQSPSNKVTEKGKDVELRCDPISGHTALYWYRQSLGQGLEFLIYFQGNSAPDKSGLPSDRFSAERTGGSVSTLTIQRTQQEDSAVYLCASARDGGYTFGSGTRLTVV.

V gene TRBV3-1 (or the pseudogene TRBV3-2) combines with J gene TRBJ1-2; 7 nucleotides align to TRBD1. Germline CDR1 reads LGHDT; CDR2 reads YNNKEL (reference sequence). J gave up 10 bases and V 3 bases, and 11 bases lay outside the gene matches. The CDR3 has 14 residues. The CDR3 nucleotides read TGTGCCAGCAGCCAGGTAGACAGGGTCGGGGCCTACACCTTC. Amino acids: CASSQVDRVGAYTF.

The chain carries TRBV7-2 and TRBJ2-1; D is unresolved. Looked up from germline, CDR1 is SGHTA and CDR2 is FQGNSA. V gave up 4 bases and J gave up 8 bases, with 15 bases separating them. This CDR3 has 14 residues. CDR3 protein: CASSSSSVAHEQFF. The CDR3 nucleotides read TGTGCCAGCAGCTCCTCCTCAGTAGCCCATGAGCAGTTCTTC.

This clone was seen only a few times. The CDR3 sequence is CASSRQSGPGNTIYF. CDR3 bases: TGTGCCAGTAGTAGGCAGAGCGGGCCTGGAAACACCATATATTTT. This chain links TRBV19 with TRBJ1-3; no clear D gene. The CDR3 is 15 amino acids. Trimming cost V 4 bases and J 2 bases, with 12 bases left between them. CDR1 and CDR2 (germline): LNHDA, SQIVND (reference sequence).

The rearrangement links TRBV7-2 to TRBJ1-1, with 9 bases fitting TRBD1. This CDR3 has 13 residues. In germline, CDR1 is SGHTA, CDR2 FQGNSA. The V and J ends lost 5 bases and 11 bases, in that order; junction bases with no gene match: 9. The chain's CDR3 is CASSPGQGLPAFF. The CDR3 DNA is TGTGCCAGCAGCCCCGGACAGGGGTTGCCGGCTTTCTTT.

This clone appeared a single time. V is TRBV6-5 and J is TRBJ2-7; TRBD1 aligns across 7 bases. The CDR3 loop spans 14 amino acids. V shed 10 bases and J 0 bases; nucleotides not matched to a gene: 9. From germline, CDR1 is MNHEY and CDR2 SVGAGI. The CDR3 loop is CATQLPGGSYEQYF. CDR3 nucleotide sequence: TGTGCCACCCAGTTACCAGGGGGCTCCTACGAGCAGTACTTC.

This chain joins TRBV3-1 (or the pseudogene TRBV3-2) and TRBJ1-1; no reliable D call. V lost 8 bases and J lost 1, with 5 bases in between. The CDR3 covers 11 residues. Germline CDR1 and CDR2: LGHDT and YNNKEL (reference sequence). The CDR3 region is CASSGNTEAFF. DNA of the CDR3: TGTGCCAGCTCGGGGAACACTGAAGCTTTCTTT.

V usage is TRBV4-2 and J usage is TRBJ2-5; D gene ambiguous. CDR3 length equals 15 residues. The germline V and J ends were trimmed by 0 bases and 5 bases, with 13 bases remaining between them. CDR1 and CDR2 from the germline V gene are LGHNA and YNFKEQ. The CDR3 sequence is CASSQDIEVSETQYF. DNA of the CDR3: TGTGCCAGCAGCCAAGATATCGAGGTGTCGGAGACCCAGTACTTC.

This sequence joins TRBV14 and TRBJ1-1; D gene ambiguous. Trimming took off 4 bases at V and 8 bases at J, with 17 bases between the two ends. The CDR3 is made up of 14 amino acids. Looked up from germline, CDR1 is SGHDN and CDR2 is FVKESK. In DNA, the CDR3 is TGTGCCAGCAGCCCCCCAGGCAGTTCGCCGGAAGCTTTCTTT. This codes for CASSPPGSSPEAFF.

This clone was counted only a few times. The chain combines TRBV2 with TRBJ1-6; maybe TRBD1 (5 bases). Germline CDR1 and CDR2: SNHLY and FYNNEI. The CDR3 loop spans 14 amino acids. V was pared by 6 bases and J by 5 bases, with 11 bases between. CDR3 bases: TGTGCCAGCAGGCTACAAGGGGATAATTCACCCCTCCACTTT. It codes for CASRLQGDNSPLHF.

The CDR3 sequence is CASSYIGVLSGYTF. For the CDR3, the DNA is TGTGCCAGCAGTTACATTGGAGTCCTTTCTGGCTACACCTTC. The chain couples TRBV6-6 to TRBJ1-2; D call uncertain. The CDR3 has 14 amino acids. Between the trimmed V and J ends, which lost 2 bases and 7 bases, there was a span of 14 bases. The V gene's germline CDR1 is MNHNY and CDR2 SVGAGI (reference sequence).

V usage is TRBV10-3 and J usage is TRBJ1-2, with 8 bases identical to TRBD1. Germline trimming cut 2 bases from V and 0 bases from J; bases unmatched to any gene: 14. Germline CDR1 reads ENHRY; CDR2 reads SYGVKD. The CDR3 runs to 19 residues. The CDR3 DNA reads TGTGCCATCAGTGAGCCTGGACAGGGAGATTTTTCGGCTAACTATGGCTACACCTTC. Translation gives CAISEPGQGDFSANYGYTF.

The chain carries TRBV5-1 and TRBJ2-7, with 10 bases identical to TRBD1. The CDR3 contains 15 residues. Per the germline V gene, CDR1 is SGHRS and CDR2 is YFSETQ. Trimming took 4 bases from V and 3 from J; bases not matched to a gene: 7. The CDR3 coding sequence is TGCGCCAGCAGCCCAGGGACAGGGGTTCGCTACGAGCAGTACTTC. It specifies CASSPGTGVRYEQYF.

V gene TRBV2 combines with J gene TRBJ1-6; D perhaps matches TRBD1 (5 bases). V was clipped by 1 base and J by 10 bases, with 11 bases between them. The CDR3 runs 14 residues. Germline CDR1 reads SNHLY; CDR2 reads FYNNEI. CDR3 amino acids: CASSEDSGRSPLHF. CDR3 nucleotides: TGTGCCAGCAGTGAAGACTCAGGGAGGTCACCCCTCCACTTT.

The V gene is TRBV4-1, the J gene TRBJ1-2; D perhaps matches TRBD1 (5 bases). This CDR3 is built from 15 residues. Germline assignment: CDR1 MGHRA and CDR2 YSYEKL. V was trimmed by 4 bases and J by 4 bases, leaving 16 bases between them. CDR3 amino acids: CASSPRIDSTYGYTF. The CDR3 nucleotides are TGCGCCAGCAGCCCGAGGATCGACAGCACCTATGGCTACACCTTC.